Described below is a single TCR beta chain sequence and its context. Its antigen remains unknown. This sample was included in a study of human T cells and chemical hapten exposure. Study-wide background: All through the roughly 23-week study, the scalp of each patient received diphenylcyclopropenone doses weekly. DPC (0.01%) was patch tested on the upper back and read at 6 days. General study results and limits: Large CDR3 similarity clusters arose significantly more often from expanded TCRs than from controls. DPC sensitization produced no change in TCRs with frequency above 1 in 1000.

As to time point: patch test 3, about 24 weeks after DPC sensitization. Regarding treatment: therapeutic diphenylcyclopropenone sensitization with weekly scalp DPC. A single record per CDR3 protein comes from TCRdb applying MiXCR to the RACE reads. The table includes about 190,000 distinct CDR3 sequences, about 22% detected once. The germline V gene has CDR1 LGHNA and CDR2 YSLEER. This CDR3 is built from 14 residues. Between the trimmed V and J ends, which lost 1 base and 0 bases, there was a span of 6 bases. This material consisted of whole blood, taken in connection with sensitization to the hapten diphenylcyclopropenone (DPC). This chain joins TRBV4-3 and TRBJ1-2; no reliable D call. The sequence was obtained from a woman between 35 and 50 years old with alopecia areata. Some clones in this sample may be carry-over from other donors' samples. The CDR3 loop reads CASSQGTANYGYTF. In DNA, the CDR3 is TGCGCCAGCAGCCAAGGGACTGCTAACTATGGCTACACCTTC.